Listed below are T cell receptor beta chains from one sample, sequenced in a study of T cell responses to AZD1222 COVID-19 vaccine. Some clones are missing from TCRdb's copy, which holds only in-frame ones; the method was immunoSEQ multiplex PCR. Found here are about 110,000 clones, 85% to 90% of them singletons; the top ten hold about 3%. The specimen was peripheral blood, collected on day 0 of AZD1222 vaccination. These receptors were collected from an adult in good health. CDR3s include the opening cysteine and the closing phenylalanine or tryptophan. Fields, in order: V gene, clone size, J gene, D gene, CDR3 protein, CDR3 DNA. D genes are given only for firm matches. For some rows the clone size is stated as once, few or many, or as a class when expanded; others skip it.

v_call: TRBV12-3/TRBV12-4; clone_size: once; j_call: TRBJ2-7; d_call: NA; cdr3_aa: CASSLEGDRQYF; cdr3_nt: TGTGCCAGCAGTTTAGAAGGGGACCGGCAGTACTTC
v_call: TRBV27; clone_size: NA; j_call: TRBJ2-1; d_call: TRBD2; cdr3_aa: CASTGLAGGPQIHEQFF; cdr3_nt: TGTGCCAGCACAGGACTAGCGGGGGGCCCACAAATCCATGAGCAGTTCTTC
v_call: TRBV19; clone_size: NA; j_call: TRBJ2-1; d_call: NA; cdr3_aa: CASSIQEAPSGEQFF; cdr3_nt: TGTGCCAGTAGTATACAGGAAGCCCCCTCGGGTGAGCAGTTCTTC
v_call: TRBV7-9; clone_size: NA; j_call: TRBJ2-5; d_call: NA; cdr3_aa: CASSLALGEETQYF; cdr3_nt: TGTGCCAGCAGCTTAGCGCTCGGCGAAGAGACCCAGTACTTC
v_call: TRBV5-4; clone_size: NA; j_call: TRBJ2-2; d_call: NA; cdr3_aa: CASSYMLGTANTGELFF; cdr3_nt: TGTGCCAGCAGCTACATGCTCGGGACTGCGAACACCGGGGAGCTGTTTTTT
v_call: TRBV11-3; clone_size: NA; j_call: TRBJ2-3; d_call: TRBD1; cdr3_aa: CASSSPGQGASTQYF; cdr3_nt: TGTGCCAGCAGCTCCCCCGGACAGGGCGCCTCCACGCAGTATTTT
v_call: TRBV7-9; clone_size: NA; j_call: TRBJ1-1; d_call: NA; cdr3_aa: CASSLETDEAFF; cdr3_nt: TGTGCCAGCAGCTTAGAGACCGATGAAGCTTTCTTT
v_call: TRBV28; clone_size: NA; j_call: TRBJ1-6; d_call: NA; cdr3_aa: CASSIQTGYNSPLHF; cdr3_nt: TGTGCCAGCAGTATACAGACAGGTTATAATTCACCCCTCCACTTT
v_call: TRBV18; clone_size: NA; j_call: TRBJ1-1; d_call: NA; cdr3_aa: CASSPGTRGRTEAFF; cdr3_nt: TGTGCCAGCTCACCTGGGACTCGAGGGCGAACTGAAGCTTTCTTT
v_call: TRBV6-1; clone_size: once; j_call: TRBJ1-2; d_call: NA; cdr3_aa: CASSDGGWYGYTF; cdr3_nt: TGTGCCAGCAGTGACGGGGGGTGGTATGGCTACACCTTC
v_call: TRBV6-5; clone_size: NA; j_call: TRBJ1-1; d_call: NA; cdr3_aa: CASSPSGAREAFF; cdr3_nt: TGTGCCAGCAGTCCGTCAGGGGCCCGAGAAGCTTTCTTT
v_call: TRBV18; clone_size: once; j_call: TRBJ1-5; d_call: TRBD1; cdr3_aa: CASSPGTGGSGQPQHF; cdr3_nt: TGTGCCAGCTCACCCGGGACAGGGGGTTCGGGTCAGCCCCAGCATTTT
v_call: TRBV9; clone_size: NA; j_call: TRBJ2-5; d_call: NA; cdr3_aa: CASSVAGQPHQETQYF; cdr3_nt: TGTGCCAGCAGCGTTGCCGGACAGCCCCACCAAGAGACCCAGTACTTC
v_call: TRBV30; clone_size: NA; j_call: TRBJ2-2; d_call: NA; cdr3_aa: CAWSVLAYTGELFF; cdr3_nt: TGTGCCTGGAGTGTATTAGCGTACACCGGGGAGCTGTTTTTT
v_call: TRBV7-2; clone_size: NA; j_call: TRBJ1-2; d_call: TRBD1; cdr3_aa: CASSPSRGQDGYTF; cdr3_nt: TGTGCCAGCAGCCCCTCAAGGGGACAGGATGGCTACACCTTC
v_call: TRBV5-1; clone_size: NA; j_call: TRBJ1-2; d_call: NA; cdr3_aa: CASSLVSANYGYTF; cdr3_nt: TGCGCCAGCAGCTTGGTCTCAGCTAACTATGGCTACACCTTC
v_call: TRBV5-1; clone_size: NA; j_call: TRBJ2-5; d_call: NA; cdr3_aa: CASSLGQYSQETQYF; cdr3_nt: TGCGCCAGCAGCTTGGGGCAGTACAGTCAAGAGACCCAGTACTTC
v_call: TRBV5-4; clone_size: NA; j_call: TRBJ2-5; d_call: NA; cdr3_aa: CASSFSQRGETQYF; cdr3_nt: TGTGCCAGCAGCTTTTCACAGCGAGGCGAGACCCAGTACTTC
v_call: TRBV6-2/TRBV6-3; clone_size: NA; j_call: TRBJ2-1; d_call: NA; cdr3_aa: CASTPGQPGAYNEQFF; cdr3_nt: TGTGCCAGCACCCCAGGACAGCCGGGAGCCTACAATGAGCAGTTCTTC
v_call: TRBV20-1; clone_size: NA; j_call: TRBJ2-3; d_call: TRBD2; cdr3_aa: CSASERGVGTDTQYF; cdr3_nt: TGCAGTGCTAGTGAGCGGGGGGTCGGCACAGATACGCAGTATTTT
v_call: TRBV2; clone_size: once; j_call: TRBJ2-5; d_call: NA; cdr3_aa: CASSEGRVGTQYF; cdr3_nt: TGTGCCAGCAGTGAGGGCAGGGTGGGGACCCAGTACTTC
v_call: TRBV11-1; clone_size: NA; j_call: TRBJ2-7; d_call: NA; cdr3_aa: CASSLVGSSYEQYF; cdr3_nt: TGTGCCAGCAGCCTAGTAGGGAGCTCCTACGAGCAGTACTTC
v_call: TRBV3-1/TRBV3-2; clone_size: NA; j_call: TRBJ2-2; d_call: NA; cdr3_aa: CASLSRWGIGGELFF; cdr3_nt: TGTGCCAGCCTGAGTCGGTGGGGGATCGGCGGGGAGCTGTTTTTT
v_call: TRBV7-6; clone_size: NA; j_call: TRBJ2-1; d_call: TRBD1; cdr3_aa: CASSLAQGAYNEQFF; cdr3_nt: TGTGCCAGCAGCTTAGCCCAGGGGGCTTACAATGAGCAGTTCTTC
v_call: TRBV7-2; clone_size: NA; j_call: TRBJ2-5; d_call: TRBD1; cdr3_aa: CASSRTGPQETQYF; cdr3_nt: TGTGCCAGCAGTCGGACAGGTCCCCAGGAGACCCAGTACTTC
v_call: TRBV5-1; clone_size: NA; j_call: TRBJ2-3; d_call: NA; cdr3_aa: CASSRTGTSTDTQYF; cdr3_nt: TGCGCCAGCAGCAGAACAGGGACTAGCACAGATACGCAGTATTTT
v_call: TRBV11-2; clone_size: NA; j_call: TRBJ1-2; d_call: NA; cdr3_aa: CASSFQGSGYTF; cdr3_nt: TGTGCCAGCAGCTTCCAGGGAAGCGGCTACACCTTC
v_call: TRBV19; clone_size: NA; j_call: TRBJ2-7; d_call: TRBD1; cdr3_aa: CASSRQGTYEQYF; cdr3_nt: TGTGCCAGTAGTAGACAGGGGACCTACGAGCAGTACTTC
v_call: TRBV6-5; clone_size: NA; j_call: TRBJ2-2; d_call: NA; cdr3_aa: CASSNSGNTGELFF; cdr3_nt: TGTGCCAGCAGTAACTCGGGGAACACCGGGGAGCTGTTTTTT
v_call: TRBV7-2; clone_size: NA; j_call: TRBJ2-5; d_call: TRBD2; cdr3_aa: CASSPTSVQETQYF; cdr3_nt: TGTGCCAGCAGCCCAACTAGCGTCCAAGAGACCCAGTACTTC
v_call: TRBV5-5; clone_size: NA; j_call: TRBJ1-6; d_call: NA; cdr3_aa: CASSFQGLDSPLHF; cdr3_nt: TGTGCCAGCAGCTTTCAGGGGTTGGATTCACCCCTCCACTTT
v_call: TRBV4-1; clone_size: NA; j_call: TRBJ1-5; d_call: NA; cdr3_aa: CASSQGQGVGQPQHF; cdr3_nt: TGCGCCAGCAGCCAAGGTCAAGGGGTGGGTCAGCCCCAGCATTTT
v_call: TRBV19; clone_size: NA; j_call: TRBJ2-5; d_call: NA; cdr3_aa: CASSQLASETQYF; cdr3_nt: TGTGCCAGTAGTCAACTAGCTTCGGAGACCCAGTACTTC
v_call: TRBV7-8; clone_size: NA; j_call: TRBJ2-3; d_call: NA; cdr3_aa: CASSTGQLTGADTQYF; cdr3_nt: TGTGCCAGCAGCACAGGACAGTTAACCGGAGCAGATACGCAGTATTTT
v_call: TRBV7-2; clone_size: NA; j_call: TRBJ1-6; d_call: TRBD1; cdr3_aa: CASSGPRAGQLNSPLHF; cdr3_nt: TGTGCCAGCAGCGGCCCTAGGGCGGGACAGCTCAATTCACCCCTCCACTTT
v_call: TRBV11-2; clone_size: once; j_call: TRBJ2-6; d_call: NA; cdr3_aa: CASRQTGANVLTF; cdr3_nt: TGTGCCAGCAGACAAACTGGGGCCAACGTCCTGACTTTC
v_call: TRBV19; clone_size: NA; j_call: TRBJ2-3; d_call: NA; cdr3_aa: CASSIGGGAPDTQYF; cdr3_nt: TGTGCCAGTAGTATAGGTGGGGGGGCTCCAGATACGCAGTATTTT
v_call: TRBV7-2; clone_size: NA; j_call: TRBJ2-1; d_call: TRBD2; cdr3_aa: CASSLVGTSGGGEQFF; cdr3_nt: TGTGCCAGCAGCTTAGTGGGGACTAGCGGGGGAGGTGAGCAGTTCTTC
v_call: TRBV2; clone_size: NA; j_call: TRBJ2-7; d_call: NA; cdr3_aa: CASSRTAFYEQYF; cdr3_nt: TGTGCCAGCAGTAGGACAGCTTTCTACGAGCAGTACTTC
v_call: TRBV3-1/TRBV3-2; clone_size: NA; j_call: TRBJ2-2; d_call: NA; cdr3_aa: CASSLTEPYTGELFF; cdr3_nt: TGTGCCAGCAGCCTTACAGAGCCATACACCGGGGAGCTGTTTTTT
v_call: TRBV5-1; clone_size: NA; j_call: TRBJ1-1; d_call: TRBD1; cdr3_aa: CASSLVGQGAEAFF; cdr3_nt: TGCGCCAGCAGCTTGGTTGGGCAGGGGGCTGAAGCTTTCTTT
v_call: TRBV6-5; clone_size: few; j_call: TRBJ1-4; d_call: TRBD1; cdr3_aa: CASSLDRVDEKLFF; cdr3_nt: TGTGCCAGCAGTCTGGACAGGGTGGACGAAAAACTGTTTTTT
v_call: TRBV15; clone_size: NA; j_call: TRBJ1-1; d_call: TRBD1; cdr3_aa: CATSESPGQGTEAFF; cdr3_nt: TGTGCCACCAGCGAAAGCCCGGGACAGGGCACTGAAGCTTTCTTT
v_call: TRBV6-5; clone_size: once; j_call: TRBJ1-2; d_call: NA; cdr3_aa: CASSLRQANYGYTF; cdr3_nt: TGTGCCAGCAGCTTACGTCAGGCCAACTATGGCTACACCTTC
v_call: TRBV6-5; clone_size: NA; j_call: TRBJ1-1; d_call: NA; cdr3_aa: CASSSERRTEAFF; cdr3_nt: TGTGCCAGCAGCTCGGAAAGGAGGACTGAAGCTTTCTTT
v_call: TRBV30; clone_size: few; j_call: TRBJ1-5; d_call: TRBD1; cdr3_aa: CAWTNSASGQLNQPQHF; cdr3_nt: TGTGCCTGGACAAACTCCGCGTCGGGACAGCTTAATCAGCCCCAGCATTTT
v_call: TRBV7-2; clone_size: NA; j_call: TRBJ1-2; d_call: TRBD1; cdr3_aa: CASILTQGEGYTF; cdr3_nt: TGTGCCAGCATCCTCACTCAGGGGGAAGGCTACACCTTC
v_call: TRBV4-2; clone_size: NA; j_call: TRBJ1-5; d_call: TRBD1; cdr3_aa: CASSQEGTAWDQPQHF; cdr3_nt: TGTGCCAGCAGCCAAGAAGGGACAGCCTGGGATCAGCCCCAGCATTTT
v_call: TRBV7-9; clone_size: NA; j_call: TRBJ2-3; d_call: TRBD2; cdr3_aa: CASSRAGVDTQYF; cdr3_nt: TGTGCCAGCAGTCGGGCGGGGGTTGATACGCAGTATTTT
v_call: TRBV19; clone_size: NA; j_call: TRBJ1-5; d_call: NA; cdr3_aa: CASADRRDQPQHF; cdr3_nt: TGTGCCAGCGCCGACAGACGGGATCAGCCCCAGCATTTT
v_call: TRBV24-1; clone_size: NA; j_call: TRBJ2-2; d_call: TRBD1; cdr3_aa: CATSDHHRGVKDGELFF; cdr3_nt: TGTGCCACCAGTGATCATCACAGGGGCGTGAAGGACGGGGAGCTGTTTTTT
v_call: TRBV5-1; clone_size: NA; j_call: TRBJ1-1; d_call: TRBD1; cdr3_aa: CASSVGQGPGLDTEAFF; cdr3_nt: TGCGCCAGCAGCGTGGGACAGGGACCCGGTTTGGACACTGAAGCTTTCTTT
v_call: TRBV19; clone_size: once; j_call: TRBJ1-1; d_call: NA; cdr3_aa: CASTRRGARTEAFF; cdr3_nt: TGTGCCAGTACCCGGAGGGGGGCGCGGACTGAAGCTTTCTTT
v_call: TRBV30; clone_size: once; j_call: TRBJ1-5; d_call: TRBD1; cdr3_aa: CAWSVRNDRANQPQHF; cdr3_nt: TGTGCCTGGAGTGTACGGAACGACAGGGCCAATCAGCCCCAGCATTTT
v_call: TRBV28; clone_size: NA; j_call: TRBJ1-5; d_call: NA; cdr3_aa: CASSLSRLQPQHF; cdr3_nt: TGTGCCAGCAGTCTCTCGAGGTTGCAGCCCCAGCATTTT
v_call: TRBV5-1; clone_size: few; j_call: TRBJ2-5; d_call: NA; cdr3_aa: CASSNQETQYF; cdr3_nt: TGCGCCAGCAGCAACCAAGAGACCCAGTACTTC
v_call: TRBV5-3; clone_size: NA; j_call: TRBJ2-3; d_call: TRBD1; cdr3_aa: CARSPGQAAASTDTQYF; cdr3_nt: TGTGCCAGAAGCCCTGGACAGGCGGCGGCTAGCACAGATACGCAGTATTTT
v_call: TRBV3-1/TRBV3-2; clone_size: NA; j_call: TRBJ2-3; d_call: TRBD2; cdr3_aa: CASRIAGSTDTQYF; cdr3_nt: TGTGCCAGCAGAATAGCGGGGAGCACAGATACGCAGTATTTT
v_call: TRBV5-4; clone_size: NA; j_call: TRBJ2-2; d_call: TRBD1; cdr3_aa: CASSLAPRGRTGELFF; cdr3_nt: TGTGCCAGCAGCTTGGCCCCCAGGGGGCGCACCGGGGAGCTGTTTTTT